The sequence of this T cell receptor (beta chain) was determined in a study of shared clonotypes between healthy human individuals (dated by TCRdb to about 2020). About the full investigation: A few men and a couple of women, aged 18 to 49 years, made up the cohort. For each donor, CD4 naive and CD4 memory were each given three plates, CD8 naive was given two plates, and CD8 memory was given one plate. Blood TCR repertoires of roughly 5 healthy adults were deeply sequenced to estimate repertoire size and the extent of clonotype sharing between individuals. Libraries were prepared and TCR repertoires were sequenced by different laboratories using diverse techniques, in order to increase sequencing depth and limit assay-specific biases. Leukapheresis yielded between about 0.9 and 9 billion PBMCs per donor. Beyond this particular receptor, the publication reports: Even with the large sequencing depth, rarefaction of the sorted-subset datasets indicated that sequencing was incomplete. Across four donors, around 5.4% of naive CD4, approximately 3.6% of naive CD8, around 2.1% of memory CD4, and 0.3% to 0.45% of memory CD8 clonotypes were shared. Pairwise subsampling led to the expectation that sequencing depth would affect the degree of clonotype sharing among donors. Only blood was sampled, and tissue TCR repertoires likely differ from those in blood. The genetic and exposure-history diversity represented was limited by the small number of donors. Larger estimated clonotype richness was generally found for naive subsets than for memory subsets. Compared with non-shared clonotypes, clonotypes shared by all four sorted-subset donors had higher generation probabilities.

Using the deep immunoSEQ assay, multiplex PCR amplified TCR CDR3 regions from genomic DNA. Extracted genomic DNA from each cell subset was distributed evenly across all wells of several immunoSEQ 96-well plates, and each plate was treated as a replicate. For sorted subsets, approximately 190 ng genomic DNA, equal to tens of thousands of T cell genomes, was loaded into each replicate PCR. Purified libraries were quantified with a Qubit 3.0 fluorometer, sized on a Bioanalyzer 2100, and re-quantified with the KAPA Library Quantification kit. Each immunoSEQ 96-well plate was sequenced on its own single-read 150-cycle Illumina NextSeq 550 flow cell. The original pipeline was this. The immunoSEQ output contained only junctional sequences without quality scores, so filtering could not match that applied to full-length reads. Sequences were annotated with PyIR, a Python wrapper for IgBLAST v1.9, using IMGT germline references to assign V/J genes and CDR3. Reads were filtered out if the reads had weak V/J assignments (E-value above 1e-6), no CDR3, stop codons, out-of-frame junctions, or ambiguous translated residues. V3J clonotypes were defined as sequences sharing an identical inferred V gene, J gene, and CDR3 amino acid sequence. Percentage overlap between repertoires was computed as shared unique clonotypes divided by the size of the smaller repertoire. Repertoire richness was assessed with RTK rarefaction, the Chao1 estimator, and Recon v2.1 estimates of unobserved clonotypes. For all TCRbeta clonotypes obtained by the gDNA method from four donors, generation probabilities were computed with OLGA. TCRdb carries this immuneACCESS record with in-frame sequences only. Its versions omit some clonotypes, under half of them owing to an unresolved V gene in the studies checked, with the rest unexplained. That table gives V, J and clone size, and the DNA gave D and trimming. Counted in this sample were a few hundred thousand clones; around 87% of them appeared once. The ten largest account for around 15% of the sample.

The donors were healthy, HIV-negative adults who had no recently reported acute infections or vaccinations. Only Caucasian adults living in Nashville, Tennessee, USA were represented among the donors. CD8 memory samples were composed of magnetically selected CD45RO+ cells combined with CCR7-negative CD45RA+ effector memory (TemRA) cells. After blood collection by leukapheresis, PBMCs were isolated using Ficoll-Histopaque density gradient centrifugation and then cryopreserved in the vapor phase of liquid nitrogen. Analytical flow cytometry was used to check the purity and quantity of every magnetically sorted T cell population. Genomic DNA was isolated from every sorted fraction and measured by UV absorbance on a Nanodrop 2000c. On this clone itself: Its antigen has not been determined. There are no base qualities to consult, and no much larger clone falls within one base.

The germline V gene provides CDR1 MNHNS and CDR2 SASEGT. Trimmed from V: 3 bases; trimmed from J: 2 bases; junction bases lacking a gene match: 12. The CDR3 runs 17 residues from the cysteine to the phenylalanine. The read is trimmed to its CDR3 DNA, 51 bases read in frame from base 1. Input material: memory CD8+ T cells sorted from blood. The cell subset or site label here, explained by the study, means: CD45RO+ cells pooled with CCR7-negative TemRA cells. The chain employs TRBV6-1 and TRBJ1-1; 7 bases in the middle match TRBD1. This TCR came from a man aged 18 to 30 in good health. The DNA is TGTGCCAGCAGTGATGCGAGACAGGGTATATTTAACACTGAAGCTTTCTTT. This gives the protein CASSDARQGIFNTEAFF.